A selection of T cell receptor beta chains follows, all from one sample in a study of blood T cells in healthy people across ages. One entry per CDR3 protein, called by TCRdb with MiXCR from the 5' RACE reads. The sample holds more than 1,400,000 distinct CDR3 sequences, 42% seen once. The sequenced material came from blood. These receptors originate from a woman younger than 35 in good health. CDR3s include the opening cysteine and the closing phenylalanine or tryptophan. A D gene is named only where the DNA matches it firmly. Clone size is shown for a subset of rows, as once, few, many or a class of expanded clone.

NA | NA | 13 | TRBJ2-2 | TRBV6-5 | CASSAVLSGELFF | TGTGCCAGCAGTGCCGTGTTATCCGGGGAGCTGTTTTTT
NA | NA | 13 | TRBJ2-7 | TRBV15 | CATSRDSNSERYF | TGTGCCACCAGCAGAGATAGTAACAGCGAGCGGTACTTC
TRBD1 | NA | 15 | TRBJ2-5 | TRBV7-9 | CASSLAAGGGETQYF | TGTGCCAGCAGCTTAGCGGCAGGGGGCGGCGAGACCCAGTACTTC
TRBD1 | once | 17 | TRBJ1-2 | TRBV14 | CASSQASQGATSNGYTF | TGTGCCAGCAGCCAAGCGAGCCAGGGGGCGACTAGCAATGGCTACACCTTC
NA | few | 14 | TRBJ2-1 | TRBV5-8 | CASSSGLFYNEQFF | TGTGCCAGCAGCTCGGGACTTTTCTACAATGAGCAGTTCTTC
NA | few | 13 | TRBJ2-1 | TRBV7-2 | CASSGWGGNEQFF | TGTGCCAGCAGCGGCTGGGGTGGCAATGAGCAGTTCTTC
TRBD1 | few | 14 | TRBJ2-4 | TRBV27 | CASTSTGDHGEQYF | TGTGCCAGTACGAGTACAGGGGATCATGGGGAGCAGTACTTC
NA | once | 14 | TRBJ2-5 | TRBV6-1 | CASSDMVFQETQYF | TGTGCCAGCAGTGACATGGTTTTCCAAGAGACCCAGTACTTC
TRBD1 | few | 15 | TRBJ1-5 | TRBV10-3 | CAISESTGFGQPQHF | TGTGCCATCAGTGAGTCGACAGGGTTTGGGCAGCCCCAGCATTTT
NA | many | 14 | TRBJ2-7 | TRBV18 | CASSRGAQTYEQYF | TGTGCCAGCTCCCGAGGAGCGCAGACCTACGAGCAGTACTTC
TRBD2 | NA | 15 | TRBJ2-5 | TRBV20-1 | CSARDPGGATGTQYF | TGCAGTGCTAGAGATCCCGGGGGGGCAACGGGGACCCAGTACTTC
NA | NA | 15 | TRBJ1-2 | TRBV6-1 | CASSESGVGGYGYTF | TGTGCCAGCAGTGAATCGGGGGTTGGTGGCTATGGCTACACCTTC
TRBD1 | NA | 15 | TRBJ2-1 | TRBV7-3 | CASSSTGQGAGEQFF | TGTGCCAGCAGCTCGACGGGACAGGGGGCGGGGGAGCAGTTCTTC
NA | few | 18 | TRBJ1-5 | TRBV6-5 | CASSYSDPGPYSNQPQHF | TGTGCCAGCAGTTACTCAGATCCGGGACCCTATAGCAATCAGCCCCAGCATTTT
NA | NA | 14 | TRBJ2-1 | TRBV20-1 | CSAREVRKYNEQFF | TGCAGTGCTAGAGAGGTCAGGAAATACAATGAGCAGTTCTTC
NA | many | 14 | TRBJ1-2 | TRBV12-3/TRBV12-4 | CASSSAGVNYGYTF | TGTGCCAGCAGTTCTGCCGGGGTTAACTATGGCTACACCTTC
TRBD2 | NA | 16 | TRBJ2-1 | TRBV9 | CASSVAAGVGYNEQFF | TGTGCCAGCAGCGTAGCGGCGGGAGTGGGGTACAATGAGCAGTTCTTC
TRBD2 | NA | 15 | TRBJ2-5 | TRBV20-1 | CSARYREASEETQYF | TGCAGTGCTAGATACCGGGAGGCTAGCGAAGAGACCCAGTACTTC
TRBD2 | NA | 19 | TRBJ2-3 | TRBV7-9 | CASSPPLAAGADTTDTQYF | TGTGCCAGCAGCCCCCCCCTCGCAGCGGGGGCCGACACAACAGATACGCAGTATTTT
NA | NA | 14 | TRBJ1-1 | TRBV11-1 | CASSLDHSDTEAFF | TGTGCCAGCAGCTTAGACCACAGCGACACTGAAGCTTTCTTT
NA | NA | 14 | TRBJ1-1 | TRBV28 | CASSFLTLNTEAFF | TGTGCCAGCAGTTTCCTAACACTGAACACTGAAGCTTTCTTT
TRBD2 | NA | 15 | TRBJ2-7 | TRBV4-1 | CASSTGLAGDYEQYF | TGCGCCAGCAGCACGGGACTAGCGGGAGACTACGAGCAGTACTTC
TRBD2 | NA | 15 | TRBJ2-7 | TRBV7-9 | CASSLQRESSYEQYF | TGTGCCAGCAGCTTACAGCGGGAAAGCTCCTACGAGCAGTACTTC
NA | NA | 14 | TRBJ2-3 | TRBV20-1 | CSAREHRGPDTQYF | TGCAGTGCTAGAGAGCACAGAGGCCCAGATACGCAGTATTTT
NA | NA | 13 | TRBJ2-7 | TRBV29-1 | CSVGQLGGGEQYF | TGCAGCGTGGGTCAATTGGGGGGCGGCGAGCAGTACTTC
TRBD2 | few | 15 | TRBJ2-1 | TRBV12-3/TRBV12-4 | CAGSWLAGGLGEQFF | TGTGCCGGCAGTTGGCTAGCGGGGGGGCTCGGTGAGCAGTTCTTC